This T cell receptor beta chain was observed in a study of CD8+ T cells in alopecia areata. Regarding treatment: oral pan-JAK inhibitor, 5-10 mg twice daily. In each case, RNA was isolated and then reverse transcribed into cDNA as the sequencing template. Generated by immunoSEQ multiplex PCR, the TCRdb table keeps only in-frame clones and is missing some. This table holds 160,000 or so clones, approximately 59% found once. Germline-derived CDR1 and CDR2 are GTSNPN and SVGIG (reference sequence). CDR3 length equals 14 residues. The V and J ends lost 0 bases and 8 bases respectively, with 13 bases between them.

The chain carries TRBV30 and TRBJ1-4; D unclear. This TCR came from a human donor with alopecia areata. The sample was CD4+ T cells sorted from blood, taken at week 56, from a patient treated with tofacitinib. The CDR3 DNA reads as TGTGCCTGGAGTGTACACATTGTGGAGGAAAAACTGTTTTTT. This codes for CAWSVHIVEEKLFF.